This TCR beta chain was found in a study of T cell repertoires and HLA-DP antigens. The wider study: In vitro CD4+ alloreactivity was against HeLa-presented HLA-DP.

Method: immunoSEQ multiplex PCR; TCRdb's copy keeps in-frame clones and lacks some. The data hold fewer than 75,000 clones, with roughly 75% observed a single time. On this clone: Its antigen is unidentified.

V lost 5 bases, J lost 1 base, and 13 bases lay in between. The germline V gene encodes CDR1 LNHDA and CDR2 SQIVND (reference sequence). The CDR3 contains 15 residues. V gene TRBV19 combines with J gene TRBJ2-3, with D perhaps TRBD1 or TRBD2 (5 bases each). Sample: CD4+ T cells from PBMCs. The source is a man in his sixties in good health and CMV-seronegative. CDR3 residues: CASSAYRGGTDTQYF. CDR3 nucleotide sequence: TGTGCCAGTAGTGCCTACCGGGGCGGCACAGATACGCAGTATTTT.